This T cell receptor (beta chain) originates from a study of blood T cell repertoires in COVID-19. The overall study: Samples taken during acute and convalescent COVID-19 were collected in the United States, Italy and Spain.

This table comes from immunoSEQ multiplex PCR, and its TCRdb copy is limited to in-frame clones, with some not included. The data hold 68,000 or so clones, with less than 95% observed a single time. The junction had 9 bases not matched to a gene; V was cut back by 0 bases and J by 3 bases. Germline loops: CDR1 SQVTM, CDR2 ANQGSEA. The CDR3 is 16 amino acids. This receptor was identified in a man between 45 and 60 years old with COVID-19, enrolled during active disease. The rearrangement uses TRBV29-1 and TRBJ2-7; 9 bases map to TRBD1. The sequenced material came from peripheral blood. CDR3 in amino acids: CSVEDYTGGEGYEQYF. The CDR3 DNA reads as TGCAGCGTTGAAGATTACACAGGGGGCGAAGGCTACGAGCAGTACTTC.